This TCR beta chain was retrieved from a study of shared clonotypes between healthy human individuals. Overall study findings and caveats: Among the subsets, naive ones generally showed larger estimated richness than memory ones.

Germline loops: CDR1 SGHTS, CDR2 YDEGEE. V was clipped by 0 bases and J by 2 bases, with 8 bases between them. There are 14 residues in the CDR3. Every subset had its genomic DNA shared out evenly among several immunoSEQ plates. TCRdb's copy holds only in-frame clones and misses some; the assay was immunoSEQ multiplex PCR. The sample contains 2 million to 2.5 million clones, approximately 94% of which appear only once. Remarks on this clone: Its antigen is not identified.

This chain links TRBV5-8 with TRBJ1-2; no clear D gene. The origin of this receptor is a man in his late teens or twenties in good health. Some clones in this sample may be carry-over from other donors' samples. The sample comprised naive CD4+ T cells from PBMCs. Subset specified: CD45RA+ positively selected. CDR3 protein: CASSLGGSNYGYTF. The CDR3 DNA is TGTGCCAGCAGCTTGGGAGGGTCGAACTATGGCTACACCTTC.